Each of the 6 T cell receptor beta chains below was sequenced from the same sample in a study of Ad26.COV2.S vaccination and SARS-CoV-2 variants. The table came from immunoSEQ multiplex PCR; TCRdb's copy has only in-frame clones and leaves some out. The sample lists hundreds of thousands of clones, approximately 86% occurring once. Sample treatment: about 20 received Ad26.COV2.S at low or high dose, single or two shots; several received placebo; per-sample allocation not given. Collection of samples fell on day 63 after the first vaccine or placebo injection. The sample was peripheral blood, taken in a trial of Ad26.COV2.S vaccine versus placebo. Every receptor here comes from a person aged 18 to 59 who received the Ad26.COV2.S COVID-19 vaccine or a placebo.

The chain combines TRBV2 with TRBJ2-3; maybe TRBD2 (5 bases). Deletions cut 11 bases from V and 0 bases from J, with 12 bases between. Germline V gene data show CDR1 as SNHLY and CDR2 as FYNNEI. The CDR3 is 13 amino acids. CDR3 sequence: CAPDGGSTDTQYF. For the CDR3, the DNA is TGTGCCCCGGACGGCGGGAGCACAGATACGCAGTATTTT. The full variable domain, with the rest looked up from reference TRBV2 and TRBJ2-3, is EPEVTQTPSHQVTQMGQEVILRCVPISNHLYFYWYRQILGQKVEFLVSFYNNEISEKSEIFDDQFSVERPDGSNFTLKIRSTKLEDSAMYFCAPDGGSTDTQYFGPGTRLTVL.

The genes are TRBV10-3 and TRBJ2-1; D is uncertain. Germline V CDR1 and CDR2: ENHRY, SYGVKD. There are 11 residues in the CDR3. Trimming removed 0 bases from V and 10 bases from J, with 4 bases in between. The CDR3, as DNA: TGTGCCATCAGTGAGTCCCTAGAGCAGTTCTTC. Protein: CAISESLEQFF.

This rearrangement joins TRBV28 to TRBJ2-7, with D possibly matching TRBD2 (5 bases). The CDR3 runs to 16 residues. The germline gives CDR1 MDHEN, CDR2 SYDVKM. Trimming cost V 8 bases and J 3 bases, with 23 bases left between them. The CDR3 spells CASSSAGLMIHYEQYF. The CDR3 region has the DNA TGTGCCAGCTCATCCGCGGGCCTCATGATTCACTACGAGCAGTACTTC.

The chain is built from TRBV4-3 and TRBJ2-7, with TRBD1 matching 7 bases. Germline V gene data show CDR1 as LGHNA and CDR2 as YSLEER. This CDR3 contains 15 residues. V was pared by 0 bases and J by 3 bases, with 5 bases of the junction left unmatched. CDR3 nucleotides: TGCGCCAGCAGCCAAGATTTAGCAGGGGGCTACGAGCAGTACTTC. It codes for CASSQDLAGGYEQYF.

This chain connects TRBV27 to TRBJ2-1, with D possibly TRBD1 on 6 matching bases. The germline gives CDR1 MNHEY, CDR2 SMNVEV (reference sequence). CDR3 length equals 15 residues. Trimming removed 4 bases from V and 8 bases from J, with 18 bases in between. This CDR3 is CASSSLGQLIDEQFF. The CDR3 DNA sequence: TGTGCCAGCAGTTCTCTTGGACAGCTAATCGATGAGCAGTTCTTC.

The V gene is TRBV6-5, the J gene TRBJ1-1; possibly TRBD1 for D (5 bases). V shed 5 bases and J shed 5 bases, with 12 bases lying between them. From germline, CDR1 is MNHEY and CDR2 SVGAGI. The CDR3 length is 13 residues. This CDR3 is CASSRQQGTEAFF. CDR3 coding DNA: TGTGCCAGCAGTCGCCAGCAGGGAACTGAAGCTTTCTTT.